This entry features one TCR beta chain sequence. Antigen specificity is unknown. The entry originates in a study of T cell responses to AZD1222 COVID-19 vaccine. The protocol was immunoSEQ multiplex PCR, while the TCRdb copy is restricted to in-frame clones and leaves out a portion. The data hold approximately 140,000 clones, with roughly 93% observed a single time. The CDR3 is 14 residues long. Trimming stripped 5 bases from V and 3 bases from J, with 13 bases between. Germline loops: CDR1 SEHNR, CDR2 FQNEAQ (reference sequence). Findings and limits, study-wide: Among vaccine-associated CD4 TCRs, coverage spanned spike, with dominance at 160-218 and 743-854. Just a handful of people given AZD1222 tested seropositive at baseline. Mostly white British, mostly female donors; authors suggested clonal diversity may be underestimated. Repertoires in all cases were sampled only once the peak T cell response had passed.

The V call is TRBV7-9, the J call TRBJ1-1; unclear D gene. The receptor's source is an adult in good health. The material sequenced was peripheral blood, taken on day 0 of MenACWY control vaccination. CDR3 nucleotide sequence: TGTGCCAGCAGCCACCTTGGTGTGGACACTGAAGCTTTCTTT. Its translation is CASSHLGVDTEAFF.